Listed here is a single T cell receptor beta chain. One tube held mixed TRB-A and TRB-B primer pools for touch-down PCR. From the multiplex PCR reads, TCRdb lists one entry per CDR3 protein and no DNA. The sample's table shows about 5,000 distinct CDR3 sequences. From germline, CDR1 is PRHDT and CDR2 FYEKMQ (reference sequence). The CDR3 covers 15 residues. The sample originates from a study of T cell clusters in autoimmune cytopenias. Study details: Healthy donor controls had a mean age of about 57 years and median age of roughly 60 years.

Some 38,000 genome equivalents of blood DNA were amplified for TRB. The data were also submitted as part of a second study, on T cell repertoires in aging, cancer and after chemotherapy. That investigation notes: Age-matched healthy donors had significantly more diverse, less clonal blood TCR repertoires than untreated cancer patients. Rebound thymic output was suggested by rising median generation probability during chemotherapy in each cancer cohort. These repertoire data do not allow conclusions about immunological memory after chemotherapy.

The chain links TRBV13 to TRBJ2-3; the TRBD1 assignment by TCRdb is unverifiable without DNA. This TCR came from a human donor in good health. The source material was peripheral blood. This CDR3 is CASSHRTGDLDTQYF.